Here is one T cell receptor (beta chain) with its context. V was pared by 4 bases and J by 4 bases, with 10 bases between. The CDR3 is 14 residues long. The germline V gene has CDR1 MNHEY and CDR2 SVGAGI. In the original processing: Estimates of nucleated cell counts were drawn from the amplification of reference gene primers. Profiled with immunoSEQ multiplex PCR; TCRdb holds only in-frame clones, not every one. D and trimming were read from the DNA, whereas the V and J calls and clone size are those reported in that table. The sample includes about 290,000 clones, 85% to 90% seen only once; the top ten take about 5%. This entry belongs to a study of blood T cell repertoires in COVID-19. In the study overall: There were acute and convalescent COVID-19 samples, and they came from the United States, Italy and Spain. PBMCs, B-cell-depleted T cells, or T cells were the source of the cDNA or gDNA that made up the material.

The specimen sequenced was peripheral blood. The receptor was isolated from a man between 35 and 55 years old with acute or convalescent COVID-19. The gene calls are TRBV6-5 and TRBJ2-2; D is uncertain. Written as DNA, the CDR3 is TGTGCCAGCAGTTTTACATGGAGCACCGGGGAGCTGTTTTTT. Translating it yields CASSFTWSTGELFF.